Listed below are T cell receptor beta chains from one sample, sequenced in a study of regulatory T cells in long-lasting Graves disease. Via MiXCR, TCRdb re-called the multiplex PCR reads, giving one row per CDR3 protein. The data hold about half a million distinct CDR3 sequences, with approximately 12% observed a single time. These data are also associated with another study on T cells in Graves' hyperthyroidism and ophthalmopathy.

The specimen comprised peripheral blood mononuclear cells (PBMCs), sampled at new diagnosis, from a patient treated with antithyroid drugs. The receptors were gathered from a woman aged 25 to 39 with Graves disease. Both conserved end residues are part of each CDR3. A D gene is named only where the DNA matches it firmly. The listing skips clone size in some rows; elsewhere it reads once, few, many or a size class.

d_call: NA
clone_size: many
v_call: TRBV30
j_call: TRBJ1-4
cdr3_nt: TGTGCCCTGACTCGTACAACTAATGAAAAACTGTTTTTT
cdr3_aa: CALTRTTNEKLFF

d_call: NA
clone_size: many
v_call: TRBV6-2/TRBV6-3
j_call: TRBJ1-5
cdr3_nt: TGTGCCAGCAGTTACGGGGGGGCGAGCAATCAGCCCCAGCATTTT
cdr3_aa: CASSYGGASNQPQHF

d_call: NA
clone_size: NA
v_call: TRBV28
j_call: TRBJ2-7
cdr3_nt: TGTGCCAGCAGCTCCTTGCGTTGGGGGGATCACGAGCAGTACTTC
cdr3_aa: CASSSLRWGDHEQYF

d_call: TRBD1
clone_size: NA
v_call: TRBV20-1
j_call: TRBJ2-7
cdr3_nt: TGCAGTGCCGCAAAAAGGGGACAGGGTGTATACGAGCAGTACTTC
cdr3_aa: CSAAKRGQGVYEQYF

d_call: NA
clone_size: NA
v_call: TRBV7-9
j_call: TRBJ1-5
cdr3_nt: TGTGCCAGCAGCGGATCGACAGTTAATCAGCCCCAGCATTTT
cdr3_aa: CASSGSTVNQPQHF

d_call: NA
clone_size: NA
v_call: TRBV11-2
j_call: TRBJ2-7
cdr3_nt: TGTGCCAGCCGTCCCTTACGGAAGGGCAACGAGCAGTACTTC
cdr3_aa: CASRPLRKGNEQYF

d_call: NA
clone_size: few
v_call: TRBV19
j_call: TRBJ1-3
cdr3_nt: TGTGCCAGTAGTATCACCGGAAGGGGAGACACCATATATTTT
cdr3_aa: CASSITGRGDTIYF

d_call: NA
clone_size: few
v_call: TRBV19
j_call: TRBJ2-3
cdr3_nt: TGTGCCAGTACCTCCAGGGATTCTGGAGATACGCAGTATTTT
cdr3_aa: CASTSRDSGDTQYF

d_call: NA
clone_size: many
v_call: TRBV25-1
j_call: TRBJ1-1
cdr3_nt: TGTGCCAGCAACCGGGGGAGCACTGAAGCTTTCTTT
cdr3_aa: CASNRGSTEAFF

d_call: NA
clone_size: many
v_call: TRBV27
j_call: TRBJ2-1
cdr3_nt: TGTGCCAGCAGTTTATCCCCTTTAGAGCAGTTCTTC
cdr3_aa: CASSLSPLEQFF

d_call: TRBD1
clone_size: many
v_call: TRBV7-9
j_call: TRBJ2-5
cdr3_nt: TGTGCCAGCAGCCCCGTCCCCGGACAGGCCCAAGAGACCCAGTACTTC
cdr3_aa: CASSPVPGQAQETQYF

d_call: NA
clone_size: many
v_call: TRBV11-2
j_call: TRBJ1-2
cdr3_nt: TGTGCCAGCAGCTTGGACTCCGGGACACTCTATGGCTACACCTTC
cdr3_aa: CASSLDSGTLYGYTF

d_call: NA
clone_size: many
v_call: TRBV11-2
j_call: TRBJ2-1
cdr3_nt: TGTGCCAGCAGCTTTGGGTTTGGAGTCTACAATGAGCAGTTCTTC
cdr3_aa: CASSFGFGVYNEQFF

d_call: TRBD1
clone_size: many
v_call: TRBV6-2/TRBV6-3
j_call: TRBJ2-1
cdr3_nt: TGTGCCAGCAGCCGAGGTCCGGGACAGGGTATCAATGAGCAGTTCTTC
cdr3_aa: CASSRGPGQGINEQFF

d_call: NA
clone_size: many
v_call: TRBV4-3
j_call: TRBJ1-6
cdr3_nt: TGCGCCAGCAGCCAATTTACAAACAGTTTTTCATCGCCCCTCCACTTT
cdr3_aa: CASSQFTNSFSSPLHF

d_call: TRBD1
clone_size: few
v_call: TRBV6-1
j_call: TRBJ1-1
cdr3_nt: TGTGCCAGCAGTACTATAGACAGGGGATCAAAAACTGAAGCTTTCTTT
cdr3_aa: CASSTIDRGSKTEAFF

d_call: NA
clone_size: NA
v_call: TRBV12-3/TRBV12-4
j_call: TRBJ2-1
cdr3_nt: TGTGCCAGCAGTACCATTAACAATGAGCAGTTCTTC
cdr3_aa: CASSTINNEQFF

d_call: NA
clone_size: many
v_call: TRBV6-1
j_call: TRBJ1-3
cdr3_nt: TGTGCCAGCAGTGACCGCGCTCAGGGAAACACCATATATTTT
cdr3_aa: CASSDRAQGNTIYF

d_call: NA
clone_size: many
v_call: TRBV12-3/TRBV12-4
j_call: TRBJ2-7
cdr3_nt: TGTGCCAGCAGTTTGAACAGGGCCGCCCCCCCCTACGAGCAGTACTTC
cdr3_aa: CASSLNRAAPPYEQYF

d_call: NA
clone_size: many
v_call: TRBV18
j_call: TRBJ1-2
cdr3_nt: TGTGCCAGCTCAGCCCGGGACTATGGCTACACCTTC
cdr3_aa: CASSARDYGYTF

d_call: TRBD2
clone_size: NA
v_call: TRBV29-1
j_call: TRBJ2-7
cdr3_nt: TGCAGCGTTGTGGTAGCGGGAGCTTACGAGCAGTACTTC
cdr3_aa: CSVVVAGAYEQYF

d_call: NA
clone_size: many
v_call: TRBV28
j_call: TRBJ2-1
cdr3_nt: TGTGCCAGCAGTTATCGGACAGTTGGGCAGTTCTTC
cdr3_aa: CASSYRTVGQFF